This T cell receptor (beta chain) was sequenced in a study of cytomegalovirus exposure and HLA in healthy donors. Whole-study findings and limits: A missense variant in DCLRE1C was later tied to TCR beta V- and J-gene trimming. CMV antigen specificity was confirmed in vitro for a few CMV-associated chains.

The CDR3 covers 15 residues. Looked up from germline, CDR1 is LNHNV and CDR2 is YYDKDF (reference sequence). The V and J ends lost 5 bases and 2 bases respectively, with 14 bases between them. Regarding this clone: Antigen specificity is unknown.

Amplification used 60 Vbeta primers and 13 Jbeta primers. Here immunoSEQ multiplex PCR was the method, and the copy in TCRdb shows in-frame clones only, minus some. The top ten clones hold 4.8% of a sample with approximately 160,000 clones, roughly four fifths of them seen once. V usage is TRBV15 and J usage is TRBJ2-3; D uncertain. This TCR was sampled from a man aged 18 to 35 in good health and CMV-seronegative. The sequencing input was PBMCs. CDR3 protein: CATSFQTLSTDTQYF. DNA for the CDR3: TGTGCCACCAGCTTCCAGACTTTGTCCACAGATACGCAGTATTTT.